This T cell receptor beta chain derives from a study of beta chain features in type 1 diabetes. Study summary: Across the samples, 90 million to 120 million sorted cells were examined in total. Study-level findings and limits: Type 1 diabetes patients had moderately but significantly shorter TCRB CDR3s in all four CD4+ subsets. The naive, central memory and Treg TCRB repertoires showed an apparent similarity that was greater among patients than among healthy donors.

The CDR3 adds up to 12 amino acids, both ends counted. Germline values: CDR1 MDHEN, CDR2 SYDVKM. Every bit of the isolated RNA underwent reverse transcription, so sequencing read expressed TCRB transcripts. Sequencing was performed with immunoSEQ multiplex PCR; in TCRdb, only in-frame clones are kept and a portion is missing. The repertoire consists of 860,000 or so clones, with 17% occurring once and the leading ten covering roughly 0.025%. On this clone: Antigen: not known. Since the CDR3 does not end with the conserved phenylalanine or tryptophan, this likely comes from a read error. The limits of the CDR3 on the DNA are not certain, so only TCRdb's listed CDR3 is given.

This sequence was found in a woman in her late teens or twenties in good health. V gene TRBV28 combines with J gene TRBJ1-2; the tabulated D call, TRBD1, remains unverified against the DNA. The sequenced sample was naive CD4+ T cells from blood. The CDR3 here is CASSRQGLVVSL.